This T cell receptor beta chain was profiled in a study of shared clonotypes between healthy human individuals. Study-wide results and caveats: As a rule, naive subsets had a larger estimated richness than memory subsets.

Deep was the level used in running the assay. Genomic DNA of every subset was divided equally among multiple immunoSEQ plates. Each sorted subset replicate got 200 ng genomic DNA, roughly 33,000 genomes. The assay was immunoSEQ multiplex PCR, and TCRdb's table has in-frame clones only and misses some. The sample lists 1.5 million to 2.5 million clones; about 95% were seen once. Cells designated naive CD8 were CD45RO-negative and were positively selected for CCR7, with terminally differentiated effector memory CD45RA+ cells excluded. A note on this clone: Its antigen remains unidentified.

The CDR3 covers 15 residues. The V gene's germline CDR1 is SNHLY and CDR2 FYNNEI. V lost 2 bases, J lost 6 bases, and 16 bases lay in between. This chain connects TRBV2 to TRBJ1-2, with D maybe TRBD1 (6 bases). Sequenced: naive CD8+ T cells sorted from blood. This clonotype was obtained from a man in his late teens or twenties in good health. The chain's CDR3 is CASSERAGVADGYTF. DNA of the CDR3: TGTGCCAGCAGTGAAAGGGCAGGGGTTGCAGATGGCTACACCTTC. The whole variable domain, remainder taken from reference TRBV2 and TRBJ1-2, is EPEVTQTPSHQVTQMGQEVILRCVPISNHLYFYWYRQILGQKVEFLVSFYNNEISEKSEIFDDQFSVERPDGSNFTLKIRSTKLEDSAMYFCASSERAGVADGYTFGSGTRLTVV.